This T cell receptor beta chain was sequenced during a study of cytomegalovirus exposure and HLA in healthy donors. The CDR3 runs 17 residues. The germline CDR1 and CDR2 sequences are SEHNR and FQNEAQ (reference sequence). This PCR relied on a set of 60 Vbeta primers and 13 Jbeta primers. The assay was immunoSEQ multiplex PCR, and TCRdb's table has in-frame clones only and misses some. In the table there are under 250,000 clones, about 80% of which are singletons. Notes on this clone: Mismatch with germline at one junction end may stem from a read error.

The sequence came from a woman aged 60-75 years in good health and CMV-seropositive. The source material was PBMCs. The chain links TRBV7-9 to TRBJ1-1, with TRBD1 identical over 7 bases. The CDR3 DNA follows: TGTTCCAGCAGCCACCCCGAAGGGGGCAGGGTGAACACTGAAGCTTTCTTT. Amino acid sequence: CSSSHPEGGRVNTEAFF.